The sequence of this TCR beta chain was determined in a study of blood T cell repertoires in COVID-19. In the study overall: The study drew acute and convalescent COVID-19 samples from the United States, Italy and Spain. The cDNA or gDNA used as material had been derived from T cells, B-cell-depleted T cells, or PBMCs.

J was trimmed by 6 bases and V by 0 bases; bases with no gene match: 6. CDR1 and CDR2 from the germline V gene are MGHRA and YSYEKL. This CDR3 has 15 amino acids. TCRdb keeps only in-frame clones here, not all; method: immunoSEQ multiplex PCR. This table holds about 96,000 clones, around 80% found once. The TCR sequence derives from a man over 45 who had recovered from COVID-19. Sequencing input: peripheral blood. The chain uses TRBV4-1 and TRBJ2-3, with TRBD1 matching 7 bases. CDR3 sequence (DNA): TGCGCCAGCAGCCAAGATTTTAGGGGGCCCGATACGCAGTATTTT. Residues: CASSQDFRGPDTQYF.